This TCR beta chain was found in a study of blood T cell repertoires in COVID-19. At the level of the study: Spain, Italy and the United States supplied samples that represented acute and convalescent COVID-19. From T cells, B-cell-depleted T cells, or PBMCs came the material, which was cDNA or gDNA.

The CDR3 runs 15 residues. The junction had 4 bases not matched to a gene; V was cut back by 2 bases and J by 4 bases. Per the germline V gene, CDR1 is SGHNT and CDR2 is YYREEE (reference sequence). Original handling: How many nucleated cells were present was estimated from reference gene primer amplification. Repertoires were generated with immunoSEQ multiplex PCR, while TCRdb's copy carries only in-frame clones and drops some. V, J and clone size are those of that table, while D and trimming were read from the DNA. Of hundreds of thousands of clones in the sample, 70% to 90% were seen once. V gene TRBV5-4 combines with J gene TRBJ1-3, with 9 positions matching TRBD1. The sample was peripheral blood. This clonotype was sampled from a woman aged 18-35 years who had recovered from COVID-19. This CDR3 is CASSFGTGFGNTIYF. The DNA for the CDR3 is TGTGCCAGCAGCTTCGGGACAGGGTTCGGAAACACCATATATTTT.